This T cell receptor (beta chain) emerged from a study of radiotherapy plus CTLA-4 blockade in lung cancer. Overall study findings and caveats: There was expansion of tumor-derived TCR clones in blood after radiotherapy plus ipilimumab.

Regarding this clone: Antigen specificity is unknown.

This CDR3 has 16 amino acids. Trimming pared 0 bases from V and 2 bases from J, leaving 14 bases between. Germline V gene sequence: CDR1 SGHRS, CDR2 YFSETQ. Clones were read by immunoSEQ multiplex PCR, and TCRdb kept only the in-frame ones, dropping some. This repertoire shows about 100,000 clones, 83% found once; its top ten account for around 0.8%. This receptor was identified in a human donor with non-small cell lung cancer who had stable disease on radiotherapy plus ipilimumab. This chain joins TRBV5-1 and TRBJ1-1; perhaps TRBD1 as D (6 bases). This material consisted of peripheral blood, taken from a patient treated with radiotherapy plus ipilimumab. The CDR3 loop reads CASSLGKRGANTEAFF. CDR3 bases: TGCGCCAGCAGCTTGGGGAAAAGGGGGGCCAACACTGAAGCTTTCTTT.